The 5 T cell receptor beta chains below all came from one sample that was sequenced in a study of blood T cell repertoires in COVID-19. Libraries were prepared by immunoSEQ multiplex PCR; TCRdb keeps only in-frame clonotypes and omits some of them. The repertoire holds 62,000 or so clones, with about 86% as singletons. Sequencing was carried out using peripheral blood. All receptors derive from a woman aged 60-75 years with acute or convalescent COVID-19.

CDR3 sequence reads: CASTRTSGIYNEQFF. For the CDR3, the DNA is TGCGCCAGCACCAGGACTAGCGGGATCTACAATGAGCAGTTCTTC. The chain is built from TRBV5-1 and TRBJ2-1; 12 bases map to TRBD2. Germline V gives CDR1 SGHRS, CDR2 YFSETQ. The CDR3 has 15 amino acids. The ends lost 6 bases at V and 3 bases at J; junction bases unmatched: 4.

The chain recombines TRBV6-5 with TRBJ2-1; weak D call: TRBD2 (7 bases). CDR1 MNHEY and CDR2 SVGAGI come from the germline V gene. The V end lost 6 bases, the J end lost 8 bases, and 20 bases lay between the germline ends. The CDR3 spans 15 residues. The CDR3, as DNA: TGTGCCAGCAGAGGCTCGGGGGGCGGGGAGCATGAGCAGTTCTTC. It specifies CASRGSGGGEHEQFF.

The V and J genes are TRBV20-1 and TRBJ2-7; 11 bases are shared with TRBD2. The CDR3 runs 13 residues. In germline, CDR1 is DFQATT, CDR2 SNEGSKA (reference sequence). V was clipped by 7 bases and J by 8 bases; unmatched bases: 10. CDR3 nucleotides: TGCAGTGTTAGTAGCGGGGGGGCTGCCAAGCAGTACTTC. This codes for CSVSSGGAAKQYF.

The chain is built from TRBV7-2 and TRBJ1-5, with D perhaps matching TRBD1 (5 bases). The germline gives CDR1 SGHTA, CDR2 FQGNSA. V lost 7 bases, J lost 7 bases, and 17 bases lay in between. This CDR3 has 14 residues. CDR3 protein: CASTPGPGGQPQHF. The CDR3 bases are TGTGCCAGCACCCCTGGCCCCGGGGGACAGCCCCAGCATTTT. Based on the CDR3 plus reference TRBV7-2 and TRBJ1-5, the full variable domain is GAGVSQSPSNKVTEKGKDVELRCDPISGHTALYWYRQSLGQGLEFLIYFQGNSAPDKSGLPSDRFSAERTGGSVSTLTIQRTQQEDSAVYLCASTPGPGGQPQHFGDGTRLSIL.

This chain connects TRBV6-5 to TRBJ2-1; 11 nucleotides match TRBD1. The CDR3 sequence is 14 residues long. Germline V gene lookup returns CDR1 MNHEY and CDR2 SVGAGI. J lost 7 bases, V lost 6 bases, and 5 bases had no gene match. The CDR3 here is CASRLDRGQNEQFF. CDR3 bases: TGTGCCAGCAGATTGGACAGGGGGCAGAATGAGCAGTTCTTC.